What follows are 14 T cell receptor beta chains derived from one specimen sequenced in a study of patients and donors after allogeneic stem cell transplantation. A single record per CDR3 protein comes from TCRdb applying MiXCR to the RT-PCR reads. The data contain about 960,000 distinct CDR3 sequences, around 17% of them singletons. Sequenced sample: blood, either unsorted or a sorted T cell fraction (not recorded which). These receptors were taken from a human donor who was either an allogeneic HSCT recipient or a stem cell or donor lymphocyte infusion donor (not recorded which). It is not recorded whose cells these are; they may come from a transplant donor.

This clonotype appeared many times. The chain has TRBV12-3 or TRBV12-4 and TRBJ2-1, with a tentative D call TRBD1 (5 bases). Between the trimmed V and J ends, which lost 6 bases and 2 bases, there was a span of 11 bases. The CDR3 has 14 amino acids. The CDR3 here is CASRGQGTYNEQFF. CDR3 nucleotides: TGTGCCAGCAGGGGGCAGGGAACCTACAATGAGCAGTTCTTC.

This clonotype was observed a handful of times. J is TRBJ1-5 and V is TRBV27; weak D call: TRBD1 (6 bases). Trimming left V 5 bases short and J 7 bases short, with 21 bases between. Germline V gene sequence: CDR1 MNHEY, CDR2 SMNVEV (reference sequence). This CDR3 has 16 amino acids. For the CDR3, the DNA is TGTGCCAGCAGTCCATTCCGTGCGGGGGCGGACCAGCCCCAGCATTTT. Its protein is CASSPFRAGADQPQHF.

CDR3 amino acids: CAIGLGTEQYF. The CDR3 bases are TGTGCCATCGGGTTAGGGACCGAGCAGTACTTC. The chain is built from TRBV10-3 and TRBJ2-7; perhaps D is TRBD1 or TRBD2 (5 bases each). V was clipped by 8 bases and J by 6 bases, with 11 bases between them. Looked up from germline, CDR1 is ENHRY and CDR2 is SYGVKD. CDR3 length: 11 residues.

The chain joins TRBV28 to TRBJ1-5; TRBD1 matches 8 bases. Trimming cost V 6 bases and J 3 bases; bases outside gene matches: 4. The CDR3 extends over 14 amino acids. CDR1 and CDR2 from the germline V gene are MDHEN and SYDVKM. The chain's CDR3 is CASRWTGSNQPQHF. The CDR3 DNA is TGTGCCAGCAGGTGGACAGGGTCCAATCAGCCCCAGCATTTT.

This clonotype was picked up a small number of times. This chain joins TRBV9 and TRBJ2-2; 9 nucleotides agree with TRBD1. Unmatched junction bases numbered 7, after V lost 3 bases and J lost 4 bases. Germline values: CDR1 SGDLS, CDR2 YYNGEE. This CDR3 spans 16 amino acids. The CDR3 loop reads CASSDRQGGRTGELFF. CDR3 nucleotides: TGTGCCAGCAGCGACAGACAGGGGGGACGCACCGGGGAGCTGTTTTTT.

The V gene is TRBV10-3, the J gene TRBJ1-5, with TRBD1 matching over 7 bases. This CDR3 has 14 residues. The V segment lost 4 bases and the J segment 4 bases; nucleotides outside the gene matches: 4. Germline-derived CDR1 and CDR2 are ENHRY and SYGVKD. Here the CDR3 reads CAISGQGWNQPQHF. The CDR3 DNA sequence: TGTGCCATCAGTGGACAGGGATGGAATCAGCCCCAGCATTTT.

The chain uses TRBV2 and TRBJ2-1; TRBD1 is a possible D gene (6 bases). The CDR3 is made up of 14 amino acids. V dropped 8 bases and J dropped 6 bases, with 17 bases sitting between them. Germline V gene sequence: CDR1 SNHLY, CDR2 FYNNEI. For the CDR3, the DNA is TGTGCCAGCCTCGGGCAGGGGACGAGCAATGAGCAGTTCTTC. This translates into CASLGQGTSNEQFF.

This clonotype has more than one count but fewer than ten. V usage is TRBV3-1 and J usage is TRBJ2-7, with no clear D. The germline V gene encodes CDR1 LGHDT and CDR2 YNNKEL (reference sequence). CDR3 length: 15 amino acids. The V gene lost 1 base and the J gene lost 2 bases, with 12 bases spanning the gap. The CDR3 DNA sequence: TGTGCCAGCAGCCAAGGGGTGGTCCCCACCTACGAGCAGTACTTC. It translates to CASSQGVVPTYEQYF.

This clonotype was seen a few times. This chain links TRBV6-1 with TRBJ2-7; 11 bases are shared with TRBD2. The V gene end was trimmed by 6 bases and the J gene end by 2 bases; junction bases not matched to a gene: 6. Germline loops: CDR1 MNHNS, CDR2 SASEGT. The CDR3 runs 15 residues. This chain's CDR3 is CASRPIAGGTYEQYF. CDR3 in DNA: TGTGCCAGCAGACCTATAGCGGGAGGGACCTACGAGCAGTACTTC.

This clonotype was found a few times. The CDR3 coding sequence is TGCAGTGCTAACAAGGAGGGGACAGGGTCCTACGAGCAGTACTTC. This translates into CSANKEGTGSYEQYF. The chain joins TRBV20-1 to TRBJ2-7; 9 nucleotides match TRBD1. The junction had 8 bases not matched to a gene; V was cut back by 4 bases and J by 1 base. The CDR3 is made up of 15 amino acids. Per the germline V gene, CDR1 is DFQATT and CDR2 is SNEGSKA (reference sequence).

The chain carries TRBV24-1 and TRBJ2-1; possibly TRBD2 for D (5 bases). CDR1 is KGHDR and CDR2 is SFDVKD in the germline V gene. This CDR3 contains 14 residues. V was shortened by 5 bases and J by 10 bases, with 17 bases between the two germline ends. The CDR3 nucleotides read TGTGCCACCAGTGTTACAGCGGTGGGCAGGGAGCAGTTCTTC. Translation gives CATSVTAVGREQFF.

This clonotype showed up just a few times. J is TRBJ1-1 and V is TRBV7-3; possible D gene TRBD1, 5 bases. Germline V gene lookup returns CDR1 SGHTA and CDR2 FQGTGA. V lost 6 bases and J 2 bases, leaving 10 bases between the germline ends. The CDR3 runs to 13 residues. As DNA, the CDR3 is TGTGCCAGCAGTGTACAGGAAAACACTGAAGCTTTCTTT. Its translation is CASSVQENTEAFF.

The genes are TRBV5-1 and TRBJ2-1; 10 bases map to TRBD2. The trim removed 0 bases at V and 10 bases at J, leaving 7 bases unmatched. Germline V gene lookup returns CDR1 SGHRS and CDR2 YFSETQ. This CDR3 is built from 15 residues. Here the CDR3 reads CASSLGPAGGPEQFF. CDR3 in DNA: TGCGCCAGCAGCTTGGGGCCAGCGGGGGGGCCGGAGCAGTTCTTC.

The chain carries TRBV10-3 and TRBJ1-1; D possibly corresponds to TRBD1 (5 bases). Germline loops: CDR1 ENHRY, CDR2 SYGVKD. The CDR3 has 17 residues. V was cut by 0 bases and J by 0 bases, with 14 bases left in between. The CDR3 loop is CAISESKPGGMNTEAFF. CDR3 nucleotide sequence: TGTGCCATCAGTGAGTCGAAGCCGGGGGGGATGAACACTGAAGCTTTCTTT.